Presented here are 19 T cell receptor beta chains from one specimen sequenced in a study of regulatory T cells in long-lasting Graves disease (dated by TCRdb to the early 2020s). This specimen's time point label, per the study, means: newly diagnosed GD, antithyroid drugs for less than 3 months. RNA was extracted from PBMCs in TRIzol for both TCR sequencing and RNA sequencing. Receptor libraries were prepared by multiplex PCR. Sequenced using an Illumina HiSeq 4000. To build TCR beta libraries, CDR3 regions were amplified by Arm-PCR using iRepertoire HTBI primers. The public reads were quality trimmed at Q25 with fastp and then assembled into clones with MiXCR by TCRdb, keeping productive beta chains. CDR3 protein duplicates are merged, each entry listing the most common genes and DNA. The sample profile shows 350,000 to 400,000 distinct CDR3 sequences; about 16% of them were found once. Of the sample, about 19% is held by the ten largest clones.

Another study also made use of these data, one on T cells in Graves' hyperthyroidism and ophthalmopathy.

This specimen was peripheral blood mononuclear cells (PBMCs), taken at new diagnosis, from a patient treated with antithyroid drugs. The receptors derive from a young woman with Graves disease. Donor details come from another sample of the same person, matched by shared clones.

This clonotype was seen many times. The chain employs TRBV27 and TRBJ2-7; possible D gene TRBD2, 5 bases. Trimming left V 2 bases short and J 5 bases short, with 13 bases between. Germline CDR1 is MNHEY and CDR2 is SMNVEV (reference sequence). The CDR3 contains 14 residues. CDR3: CASSLSGAPDEQYF. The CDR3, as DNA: TGTGCCAGCAGTTTAAGCGGCGCGCCAGACGAGCAGTACTTC.

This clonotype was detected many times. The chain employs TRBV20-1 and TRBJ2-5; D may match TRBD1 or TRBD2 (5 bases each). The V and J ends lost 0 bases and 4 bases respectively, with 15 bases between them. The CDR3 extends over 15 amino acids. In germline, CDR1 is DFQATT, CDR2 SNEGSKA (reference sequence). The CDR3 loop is CSARDGAGSGETQYF. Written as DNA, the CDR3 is TGCAGTGCTAGAGATGGGGCAGGGAGTGGAGAGACCCAGTACTTC.

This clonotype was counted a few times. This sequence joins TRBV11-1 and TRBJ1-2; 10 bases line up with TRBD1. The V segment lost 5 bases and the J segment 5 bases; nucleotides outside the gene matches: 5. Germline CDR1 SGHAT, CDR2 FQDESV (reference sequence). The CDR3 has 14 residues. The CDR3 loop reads CASSLRDRGYGYTF. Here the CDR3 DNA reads TGTGCCAGCAGCCTCCGGGACAGGGGTTATGGCTACACCTTC.

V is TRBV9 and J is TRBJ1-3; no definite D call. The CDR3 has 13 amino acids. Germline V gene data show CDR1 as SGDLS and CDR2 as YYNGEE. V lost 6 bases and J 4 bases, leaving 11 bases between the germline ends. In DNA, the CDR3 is TGTGCCAGCACGGGGTCTGTCGGAAACACCATATATTTT. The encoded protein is CASTGSVGNTIYF.

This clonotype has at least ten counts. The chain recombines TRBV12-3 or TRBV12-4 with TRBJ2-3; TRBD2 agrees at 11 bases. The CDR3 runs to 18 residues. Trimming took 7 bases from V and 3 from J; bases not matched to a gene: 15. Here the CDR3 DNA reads TGTGCCAGCAACTCCCGTCGGCTAGCGGGGGGAAAAACAGATACGCAGTATTTT. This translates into CASNSRRLAGGKTDTQYF.

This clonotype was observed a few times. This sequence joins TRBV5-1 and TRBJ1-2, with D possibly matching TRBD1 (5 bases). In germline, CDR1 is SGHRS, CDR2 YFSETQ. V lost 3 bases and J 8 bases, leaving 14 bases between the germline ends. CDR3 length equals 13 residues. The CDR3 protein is CASSSGHGEGYTF. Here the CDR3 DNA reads TGCGCCAGCAGCTCAGGACACGGCGAGGGCTACACCTTC.

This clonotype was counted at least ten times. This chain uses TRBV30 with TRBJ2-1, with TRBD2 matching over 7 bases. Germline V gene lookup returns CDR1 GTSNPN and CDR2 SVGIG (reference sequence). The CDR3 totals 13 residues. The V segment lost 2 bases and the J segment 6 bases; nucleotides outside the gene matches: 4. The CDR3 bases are TGTGCCTGGAGTTTCGGGAGGCCCAATGAGCAGTTCTTC. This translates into CAWSFGRPNEQFF.

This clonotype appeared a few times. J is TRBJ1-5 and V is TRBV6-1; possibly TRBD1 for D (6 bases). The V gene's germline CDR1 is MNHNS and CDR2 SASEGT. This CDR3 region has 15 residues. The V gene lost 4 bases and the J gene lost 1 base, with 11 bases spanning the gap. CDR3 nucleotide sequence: TGTGCCAGCAGTGTTAGCCAGGGGAGCAATCAGCCCCAGCATTTT. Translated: CASSVSQGSNQPQHF.

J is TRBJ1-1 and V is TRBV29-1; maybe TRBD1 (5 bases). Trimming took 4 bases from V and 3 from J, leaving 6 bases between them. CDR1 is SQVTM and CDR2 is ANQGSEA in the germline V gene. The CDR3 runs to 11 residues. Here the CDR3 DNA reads TGCAGCGTTGCAGGGTACACTGAAGCTTTCTTT. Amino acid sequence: CSVAGYTEAFF.

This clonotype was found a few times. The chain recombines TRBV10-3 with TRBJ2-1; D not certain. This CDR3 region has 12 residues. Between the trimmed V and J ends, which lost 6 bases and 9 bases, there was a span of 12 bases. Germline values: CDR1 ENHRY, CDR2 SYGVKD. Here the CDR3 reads CAISALMSEQFF. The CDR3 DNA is TGTGCCATCAGCGCGCTTATGAGTGAGCAGTTCTTC.

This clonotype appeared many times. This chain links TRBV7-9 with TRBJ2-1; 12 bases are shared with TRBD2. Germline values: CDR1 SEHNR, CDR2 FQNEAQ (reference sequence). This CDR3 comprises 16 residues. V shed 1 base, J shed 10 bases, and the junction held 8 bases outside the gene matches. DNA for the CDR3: TGTGCCAGCAGCTTAGGCGGGACTAGCGGGTCAGGCGAGCAGTTCTTC. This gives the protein CASSLGGTSGSGEQFF.

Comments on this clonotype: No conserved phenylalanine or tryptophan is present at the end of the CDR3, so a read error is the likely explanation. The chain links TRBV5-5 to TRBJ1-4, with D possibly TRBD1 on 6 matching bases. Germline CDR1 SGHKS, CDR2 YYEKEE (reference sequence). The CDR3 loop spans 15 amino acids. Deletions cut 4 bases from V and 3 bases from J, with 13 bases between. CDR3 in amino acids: CASSQAGAANEKLFV. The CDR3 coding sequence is TGTGCCAGCAGCCAGGCGGGGGCAGCTAATGAAAAACTGTTTGTT.

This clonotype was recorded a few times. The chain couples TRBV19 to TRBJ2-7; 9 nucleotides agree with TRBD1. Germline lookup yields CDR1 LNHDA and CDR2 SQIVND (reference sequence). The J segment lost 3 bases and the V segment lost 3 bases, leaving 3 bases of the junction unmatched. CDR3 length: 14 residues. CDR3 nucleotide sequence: TGTGCCAGTAGTATGGGACAGGGAGGCTACGAGCAGTACTTC. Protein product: CASSMGQGGYEQYF.

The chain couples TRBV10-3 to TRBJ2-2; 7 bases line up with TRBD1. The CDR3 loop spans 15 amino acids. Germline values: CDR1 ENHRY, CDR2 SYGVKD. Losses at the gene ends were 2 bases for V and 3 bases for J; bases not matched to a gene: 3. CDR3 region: CAISEGTVDTGELFF. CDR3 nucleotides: TGTGCCATCAGTGAGGGGACAGTAGACACCGGGGAGCTGTTTTTT.

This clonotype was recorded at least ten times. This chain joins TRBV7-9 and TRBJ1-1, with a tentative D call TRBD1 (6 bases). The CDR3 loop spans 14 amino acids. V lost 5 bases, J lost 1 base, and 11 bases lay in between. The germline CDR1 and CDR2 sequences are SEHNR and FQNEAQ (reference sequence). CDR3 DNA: TGTGCCAGCAGCGGTAGGACAGAGAACACTGAAGCTTTCTTT. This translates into CASSGRTENTEAFF.

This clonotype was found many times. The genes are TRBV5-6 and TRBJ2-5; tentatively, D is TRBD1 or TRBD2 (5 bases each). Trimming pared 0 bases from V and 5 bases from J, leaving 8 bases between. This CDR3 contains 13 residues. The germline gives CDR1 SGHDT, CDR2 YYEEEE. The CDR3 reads CASSLGGYETQYF. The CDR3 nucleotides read TGTGCCAGCAGCTTGGGGGGGTATGAGACCCAGTACTTC.

DNA for the CDR3: TGTGCCACCAGCGTCCTAAGACTAGCGGTCAATGAGCAGTTCTTC. Translating gives CATSVLRLAVNEQFF. The chain combines TRBV15 with TRBJ2-1; TRBD2 matches at 9 bases. Germline trimming cut 5 bases from V and 6 bases from J; bases unmatched to any gene: 8. Germline CDR1 LNHNV, CDR2 YYDKDF (reference sequence). This CDR3 has 15 residues.

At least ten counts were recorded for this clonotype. CDR3 sequence reads: CASTLTTGIVLNEQFF. In DNA form, the CDR3 reads TGTGCCAGCACCCTCACTACCGGGATAGTGTTGAATGAGCAGTTCTTC. The gene calls are TRBV7-6 and TRBJ2-1; possible D gene TRBD2, 5 bases. Between the trimmed V and J ends, which lost 7 bases and 7 bases, there was a span of 23 bases. Germline assignment: CDR1 SGHVS and CDR2 FNYEAQ. This CDR3 spans 16 amino acids.

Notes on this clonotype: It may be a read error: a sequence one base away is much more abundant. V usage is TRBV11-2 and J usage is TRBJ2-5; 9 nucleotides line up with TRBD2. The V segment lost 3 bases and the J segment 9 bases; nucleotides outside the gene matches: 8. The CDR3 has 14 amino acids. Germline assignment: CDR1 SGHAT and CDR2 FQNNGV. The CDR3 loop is CASSFPSGEAAQYF. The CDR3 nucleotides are TGTGCCAGCAGCTTCCCTAGCGGGGAGGCGGCCCAGTACTTC.